A single sample gave rise to the 6 T cell receptor beta chains below, sequenced in a study of Ad26.COV2.S vaccination and SARS-CoV-2 variants. Documented treatment: about 20 received Ad26.COV2.S at low or high dose, single or two shots; roughly 5 received placebo; per-sample allocation not given. Repertoires come from day 63 after the first vaccine or placebo injection. This table comes from immunoSEQ multiplex PCR, and its TCRdb copy is limited to in-frame clones, with some not included. The top ten hold about 1.7% of the sample, which has about 400,000 clones, about nine tenths seen once. Source: peripheral blood, taken in a trial of Ad26.COV2.S vaccine versus placebo. The source of these receptors is a person between 18 and 65 years old who received the Ad26.COV2.S COVID-19 vaccine or a placebo.

This clone came up once. The chain is built from TRBV19 and TRBJ2-7, with TRBD2 matching over 7 bases. Germline trimming cut 6 bases from V and 2 bases from J; bases unmatched to any gene: 4. CDR1 is LNHDA and CDR2 is SQIVND in the germline V gene (reference sequence). The CDR3 consists of 13 residues. The CDR3 reads CASRPREAYEQYF. The CDR3 bases are TGTGCCAGTAGGCCCCGGGAGGCCTACGAGCAGTACTTC.

The chain links TRBV18 to TRBJ1-5, with 10 bases matching TRBD1. Germline CDR1 reads KGHSH; CDR2 reads LQKENI. V was pared by 5 bases and J by 1 base, with 2 bases of the junction left unmatched. The CDR3 consists of 15 residues. CDR3 amino acids: CASSAGQGSNQPQHF. The CDR3 region has the DNA TGTGCCAGCTCAGCGGGACAGGGGAGCAATCAGCCCCAGCATTTT.

The chain joins TRBV6-6 to TRBJ2-7; D is ambiguous. The germline gives CDR1 MNHNY, CDR2 SVGAGI (reference sequence). The CDR3 is 15 amino acids. Trimming left V 3 bases short and J 3 bases short, with 15 bases between. The CDR3 nucleotides read TGTGCCAGCAGTTATGCGGACCCCTCCCGCTACGAGCAGTACTTC. Its translation: CASSYADPSRYEQYF.

The V call is TRBV4-1, the J call TRBJ2-1; 8 bases match TRBD2. This CDR3 has 17 residues. The J segment lost 4 bases and the V segment lost 0 bases, leaving 8 bases of the junction unmatched. The germline V gene has CDR1 MGHRA and CDR2 YSYEKL. CDR3: CASSQEVGGARYNEQFF. CDR3 nucleotide sequence: TGCGCCAGCAGCCAAGAGGTCGGGGGGGCCAGGTACAATGAGCAGTTCTTC.

This chain uses TRBV29-1 with TRBJ2-1; no clear D gene. V was shortened by 5 bases and J by 6 bases, with 11 bases between the two germline ends. CDR1 is SQVTM and CDR2 is ANQGSEA in the germline V gene. This CDR3 spans 12 amino acids. CDR3 in DNA: TGCAGCGTTCGGGCAGACGTCAATGAGCAGTTCTTC. Amino acid sequence: CSVRADVNEQFF.

V and J are TRBV12-5 and TRBJ2-3, with D possibly called TRBD1 or TRBD2 (6 bases each). Trimming stripped 2 bases from V and 1 base from J, with 13 bases between. Germline CDR1 LGHNT, CDR2 FRNRAP. The CDR3 runs to 16 residues. The CDR3 protein is CASGLFGGLGTDTQYF. The CDR3 DNA reads as TGTGCTAGTGGTTTGTTCGGGGGCCTGGGCACAGATACGCAGTATTTT.